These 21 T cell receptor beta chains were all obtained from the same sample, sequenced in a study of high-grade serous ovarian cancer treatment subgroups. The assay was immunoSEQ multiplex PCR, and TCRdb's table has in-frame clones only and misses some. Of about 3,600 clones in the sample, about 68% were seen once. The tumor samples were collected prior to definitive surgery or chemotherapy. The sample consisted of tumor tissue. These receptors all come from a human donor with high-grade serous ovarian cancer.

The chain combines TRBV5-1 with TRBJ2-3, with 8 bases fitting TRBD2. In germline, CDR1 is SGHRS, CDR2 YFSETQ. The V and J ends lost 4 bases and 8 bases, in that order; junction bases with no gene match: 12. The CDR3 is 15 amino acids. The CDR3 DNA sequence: TGCGCCAGCAGCGCCAGCGGGGGAAATGCGGGTACGCAGTATTTT. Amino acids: CASSASGGNAGTQYF.

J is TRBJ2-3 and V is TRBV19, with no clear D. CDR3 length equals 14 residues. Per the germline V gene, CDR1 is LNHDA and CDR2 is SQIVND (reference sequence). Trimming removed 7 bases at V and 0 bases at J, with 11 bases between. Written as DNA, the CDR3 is TGTGCCAGTACCGCAACCAGTAGCACAGATACGCAGTATTTT. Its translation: CASTATSSTDTQYF.

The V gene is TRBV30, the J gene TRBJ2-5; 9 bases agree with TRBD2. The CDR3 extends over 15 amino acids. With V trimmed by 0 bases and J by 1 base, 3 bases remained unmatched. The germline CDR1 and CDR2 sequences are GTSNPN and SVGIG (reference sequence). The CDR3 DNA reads TGTGCCTGGAGTGTAGGGCGGGGGGGCCAAGAGACCCAGTACTTC. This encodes CAWSVGRGGQETQYF.

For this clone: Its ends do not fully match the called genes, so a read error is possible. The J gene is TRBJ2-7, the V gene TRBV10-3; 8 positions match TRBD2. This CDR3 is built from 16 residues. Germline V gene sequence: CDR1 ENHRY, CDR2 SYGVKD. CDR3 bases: TGTGCCAGCAGTAGGACTTTAGCGGGGCCCTCCTACGAGCAGTACTTC. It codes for CASSRTLAGPSYEQYF.

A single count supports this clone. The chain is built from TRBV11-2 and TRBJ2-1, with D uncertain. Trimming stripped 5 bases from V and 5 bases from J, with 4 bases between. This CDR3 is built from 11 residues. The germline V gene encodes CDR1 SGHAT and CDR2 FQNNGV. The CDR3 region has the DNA TGTGCCAGCAGCGCCCACAATGAGCAGTTCTTC. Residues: CASSAHNEQFF.

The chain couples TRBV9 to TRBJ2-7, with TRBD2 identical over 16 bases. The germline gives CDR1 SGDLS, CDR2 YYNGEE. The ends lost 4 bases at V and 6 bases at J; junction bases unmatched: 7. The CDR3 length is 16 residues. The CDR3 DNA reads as TGTGCCAGCAGCTTCGGGACTAGCGGGGGGGAGGGCGAGCAGTACTTC. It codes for CASSFGTSGGEGEQYF.

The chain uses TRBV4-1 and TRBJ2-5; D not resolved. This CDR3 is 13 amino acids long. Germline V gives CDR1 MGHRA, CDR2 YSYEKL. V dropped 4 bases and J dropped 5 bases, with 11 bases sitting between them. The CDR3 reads CASSRAPMETQYF. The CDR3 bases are TGCGCCAGCAGCCGGGCCCCGATGGAGACCCAGTACTTC.

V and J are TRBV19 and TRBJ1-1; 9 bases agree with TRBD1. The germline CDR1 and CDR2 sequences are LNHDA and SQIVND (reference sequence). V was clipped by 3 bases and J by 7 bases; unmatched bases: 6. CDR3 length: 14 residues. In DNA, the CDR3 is TGTGCCAGTAGTATTTCAGGGACAGGGATTGAAGCTTTCTTT. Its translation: CASSISGTGIEAFF.

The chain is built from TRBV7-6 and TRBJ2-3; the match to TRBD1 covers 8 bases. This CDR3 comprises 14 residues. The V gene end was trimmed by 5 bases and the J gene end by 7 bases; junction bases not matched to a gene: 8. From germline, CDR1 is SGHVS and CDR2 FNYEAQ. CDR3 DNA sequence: TGTGCCAGCAGCGGGGACAGGAAATCCCATACGCAGTATTTT. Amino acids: CASSGDRKSHTQYF.

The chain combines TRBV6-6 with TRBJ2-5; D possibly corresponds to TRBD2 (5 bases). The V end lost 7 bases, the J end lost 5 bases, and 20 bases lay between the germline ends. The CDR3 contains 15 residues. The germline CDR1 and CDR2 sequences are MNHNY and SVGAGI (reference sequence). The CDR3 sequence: CASISDYDGVETQYF. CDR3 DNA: TGTGCCAGCATCTCCGACTACGACGGAGTTGAGACCCAGTACTTC.

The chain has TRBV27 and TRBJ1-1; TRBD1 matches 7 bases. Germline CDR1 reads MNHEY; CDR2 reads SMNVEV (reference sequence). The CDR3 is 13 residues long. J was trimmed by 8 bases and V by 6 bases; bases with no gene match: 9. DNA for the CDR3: TGTGCCAGCAGCTACAGGACAGGCAGAGAAGCTTTCTTT. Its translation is CASSYRTGREAFF.

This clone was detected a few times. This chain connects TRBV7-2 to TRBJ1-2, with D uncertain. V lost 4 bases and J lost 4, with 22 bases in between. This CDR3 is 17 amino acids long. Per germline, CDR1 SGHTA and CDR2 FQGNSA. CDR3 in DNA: TGTGCCAGCAGCTCCATATCCGAGGCTAGGGCTGGCTATGGCTACACCTTC. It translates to CASSSISEARAGYGYTF.

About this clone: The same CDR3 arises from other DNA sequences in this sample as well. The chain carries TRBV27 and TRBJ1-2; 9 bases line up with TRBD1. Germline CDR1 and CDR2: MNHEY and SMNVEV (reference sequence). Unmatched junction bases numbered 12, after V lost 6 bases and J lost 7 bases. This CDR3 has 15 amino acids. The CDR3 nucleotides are TGTGCCAGCAGCTTAGATCCTACAGGGGGCAGTGGCTACACCTTC. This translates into CASSLDPTGGSGYTF.

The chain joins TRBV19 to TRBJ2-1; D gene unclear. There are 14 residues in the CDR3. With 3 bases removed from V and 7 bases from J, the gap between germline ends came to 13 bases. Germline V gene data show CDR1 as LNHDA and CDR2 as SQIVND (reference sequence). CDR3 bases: TGTGCCAGTAGTATCTCCGGGCTTGATAATGAGCAGTTCTTC. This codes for CASSISGLDNEQFF.

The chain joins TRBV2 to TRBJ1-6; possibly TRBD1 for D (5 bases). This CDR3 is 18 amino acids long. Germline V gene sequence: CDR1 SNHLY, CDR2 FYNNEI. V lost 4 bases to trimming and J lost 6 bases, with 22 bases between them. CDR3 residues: CASSAIRSGTLGNSPLHF. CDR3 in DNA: TGTGCCAGCAGTGCCATAAGATCCGGGACTTTGGGTAATTCACCCCTCCACTTT.

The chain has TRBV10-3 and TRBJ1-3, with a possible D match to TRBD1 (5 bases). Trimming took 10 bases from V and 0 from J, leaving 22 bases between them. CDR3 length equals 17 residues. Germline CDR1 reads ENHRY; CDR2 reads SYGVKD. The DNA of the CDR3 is TGTGCCACCCTAGGGGCGATTTCCCCTAGCTCTGGAAACACCATATATTTT. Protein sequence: CATLGAISPSSGNTIYF.

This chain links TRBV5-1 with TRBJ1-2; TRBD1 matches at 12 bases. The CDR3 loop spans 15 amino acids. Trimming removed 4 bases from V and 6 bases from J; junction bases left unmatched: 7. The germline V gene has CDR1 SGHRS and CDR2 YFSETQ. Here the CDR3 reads CASSPLGQGADGYTF. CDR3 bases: TGCGCCAGCAGCCCTCTGGGACAGGGGGCCGATGGCTACACCTTC.

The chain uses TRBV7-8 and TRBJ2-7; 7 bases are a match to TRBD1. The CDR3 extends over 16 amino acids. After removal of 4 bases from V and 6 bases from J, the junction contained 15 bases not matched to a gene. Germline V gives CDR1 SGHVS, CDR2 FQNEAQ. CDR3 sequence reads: CASSSLQGLLEIEQYF. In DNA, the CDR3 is TGTGCCAGCAGCTCTTTACAGGGGCTGTTAGAAATCGAGCAGTACTTC.

The CDR3 nucleotides read TGCGCCAGCAGCGCCTTAGGGGGGGGCGCGGGCTATGGCTACACCTTC. Amino acid sequence: CASSALGGGAGYGYTF. The chain has TRBV5-1 and TRBJ1-2, with TRBD1 as a possible D gene (6 bases). V lost 4 bases to trimming and J lost 4 bases, with 20 bases between them. This CDR3 comprises 16 residues. Germline V CDR1 and CDR2: SGHRS, YFSETQ. Together with reference TRBV5-1 and TRBJ1-2, the CDR3 gives the full variable domain: KAGVTQTPRYLIKTRGQQVTLSCSPISGHRSVSWYQQTPGQGLQFLFEYFSETQRNKGNFPGRFSGRQFSNSRSEMNVSTLELGDSALYLCASSALGGGAGYGYTFGSGTRLTVV.

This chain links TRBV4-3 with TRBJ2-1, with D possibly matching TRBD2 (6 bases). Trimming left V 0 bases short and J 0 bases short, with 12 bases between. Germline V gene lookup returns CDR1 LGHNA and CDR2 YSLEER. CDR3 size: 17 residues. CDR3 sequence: CASSQDIGTSSYNEQFF. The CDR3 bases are TGCGCCAGCAGCCAAGATATAGGGACTTCCTCCTACAATGAGCAGTTCTTC.

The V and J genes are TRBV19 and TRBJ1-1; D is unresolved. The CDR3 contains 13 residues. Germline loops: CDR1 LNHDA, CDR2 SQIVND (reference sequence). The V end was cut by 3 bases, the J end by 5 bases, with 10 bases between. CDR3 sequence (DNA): TGTGCCAGTAGTATTAACCGGCGGACTGAAGCTTTCTTT. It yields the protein CASSINRRTEAFF.